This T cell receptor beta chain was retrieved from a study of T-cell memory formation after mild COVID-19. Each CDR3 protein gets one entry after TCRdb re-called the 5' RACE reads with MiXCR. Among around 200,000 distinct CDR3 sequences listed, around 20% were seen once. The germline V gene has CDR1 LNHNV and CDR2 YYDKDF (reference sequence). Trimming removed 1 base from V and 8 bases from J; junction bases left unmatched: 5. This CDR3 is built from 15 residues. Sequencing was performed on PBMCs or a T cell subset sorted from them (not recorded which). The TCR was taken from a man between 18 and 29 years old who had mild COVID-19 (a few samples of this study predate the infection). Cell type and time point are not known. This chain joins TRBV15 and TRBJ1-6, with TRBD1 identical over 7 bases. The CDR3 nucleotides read TGTGCCACCAGCAGAGGACAGGGCTTAGATTCACCCCTCCACTTT. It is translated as CATSRGQGLDSPLHF.